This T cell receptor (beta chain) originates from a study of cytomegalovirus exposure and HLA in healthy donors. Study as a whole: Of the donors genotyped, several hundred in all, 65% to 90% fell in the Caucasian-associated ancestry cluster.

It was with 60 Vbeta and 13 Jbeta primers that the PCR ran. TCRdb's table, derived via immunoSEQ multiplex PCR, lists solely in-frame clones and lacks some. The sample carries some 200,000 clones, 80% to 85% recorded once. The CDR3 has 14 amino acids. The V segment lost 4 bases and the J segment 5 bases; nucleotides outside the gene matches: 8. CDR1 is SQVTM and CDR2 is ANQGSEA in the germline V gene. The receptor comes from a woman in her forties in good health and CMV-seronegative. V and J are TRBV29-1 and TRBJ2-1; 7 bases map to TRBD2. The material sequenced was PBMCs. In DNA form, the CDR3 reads TGCAGCGTTGGAGAGGGAGGGCCGAACAATGAGCAGTTCTTC. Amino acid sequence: CSVGEGGPNNEQFF.